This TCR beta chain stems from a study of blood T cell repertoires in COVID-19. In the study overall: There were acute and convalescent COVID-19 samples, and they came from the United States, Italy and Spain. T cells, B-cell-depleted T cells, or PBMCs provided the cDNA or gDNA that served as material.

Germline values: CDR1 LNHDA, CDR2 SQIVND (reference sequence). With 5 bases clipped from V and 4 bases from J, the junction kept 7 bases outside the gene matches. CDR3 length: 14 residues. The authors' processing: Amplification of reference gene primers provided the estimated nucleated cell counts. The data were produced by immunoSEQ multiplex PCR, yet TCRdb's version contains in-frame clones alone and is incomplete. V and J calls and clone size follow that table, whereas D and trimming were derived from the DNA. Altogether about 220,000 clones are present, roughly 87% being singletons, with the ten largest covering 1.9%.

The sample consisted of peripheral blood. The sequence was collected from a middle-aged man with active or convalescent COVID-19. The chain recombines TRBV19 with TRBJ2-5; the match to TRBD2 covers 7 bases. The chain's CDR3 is CASSPSRGGETQYF. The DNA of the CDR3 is TGTGCCAGTAGTCCGAGTCGCGGGGGAGAGACCCAGTACTTC. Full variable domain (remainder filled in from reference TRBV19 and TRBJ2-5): DGGITQSPKYLFRKEGQNVTLSCEQNLNHDAMYWYRQDPGQGLRLIYYSQIVNDFQKGDIAEGYSVSREKKESFPLTVTSAQKNPTAFYLCASSPSRGGETQYFGPGTRLLVL.